The 23 T cell receptor beta chains listed next were all sequenced from one sample in a study of blood T cell repertoires in COVID-19. This table comes from immunoSEQ multiplex PCR, and its TCRdb copy is limited to in-frame clones, with some not included. The sample consists of roughly 150,000 clones, just over 90% of them appearing once. Sequenced: peripheral blood. These receptors came from a man aged 18 to 29 with COVID-19, enrolled during active disease.

The chain has TRBV7-9 and TRBJ1-3; D is unresolved. V lost 5 bases to trimming and J lost 2 bases, with 10 bases between them. This CDR3 is 14 amino acids long. Looked up from germline, CDR1 is SEHNR and CDR2 is FQNEAQ (reference sequence). DNA for the CDR3: TGTGCCAGCAGCCTAGGCCTACCTGGAAACACCATATATTTT. It encodes CASSLGLPGNTIYF.

V gene TRBV2 combines with J gene TRBJ2-7; D gene unclear. Germline-derived CDR1 and CDR2 are SNHLY and FYNNEI. V was pared by 5 bases and J by 6 bases, with 11 bases between. The CDR3 length is 12 residues. The CDR3 here is CASSSSRSEQYF. CDR3 nucleotides: TGTGCCAGCAGTTCATCTAGGTCCGAGCAGTACTTC.

The chain combines TRBV18 with TRBJ1-1; D remains ambiguous. V was pared by 4 bases and J by 2 bases, with 11 bases between. This CDR3 comprises 14 residues. Germline CDR1 and CDR2: KGHSH and LQKENI. The CDR3 sequence is CASSRQQVNTEAFF. The CDR3 nucleotides are TGTGCCAGCTCACGTCAGCAGGTCAACACTGAAGCTTTCTTT. The variable domain in full, completed from reference TRBV18 and TRBJ1-1, reads NAGVMQNPRHLVRRRGQEARLRCSPMKGHSHVYWYRQLPEEGLKFMVYLQKENIIDESGMPKERFSAEFPKEGPSILRIQQVVRGDSAAYFCASSRQQVNTEAFFGQGTRLTVV.

Notes on this clone: One end of the junction varies from germline; a read error may be responsible. The chain links TRBV10-3 to TRBJ2-3; 10 bases agree with TRBD2. The germline V gene has CDR1 ENHRY and CDR2 SYGVKD. The CDR3 spans 14 residues. The CDR3, as DNA: TGTGCGATCACCGGGACTAGCGGCACAGATACGCAGTATTTT. Amino acids: CAITGTSGTDTQYF.

The chain combines TRBV6-2 or TRBV6-3 with TRBJ2-1, with 8 nucleotides matching TRBD2. Looked up from germline, CDR1 is MNHEY and CDR2 is SVGEGT. The CDR3 length is 17 residues. V shed 2 bases, J shed 6 bases, and the junction held 12 bases outside the gene matches. CDR3 bases: TGTGCCAGCAGTTACGGTGCTAGCGGGTCACACTCCAATGAGCAGTTCTTC. The encoded protein is CASSYGASGSHSNEQFF.

This rearrangement joins TRBV3-1 (or the pseudogene TRBV3-2) to TRBJ1-3; 8 bases match TRBD1. V dropped 4 bases and J dropped 8; count of bases not matched to a gene: 7. This CDR3 has 14 residues. The germline V gene has CDR1 LGHDT and CDR2 YNNKEL (reference sequence). The CDR3 region has the DNA TGTGCCAGCAGCCGTGGACAGGGCGGGTACACCATATATTTT. Amino acid sequence: CASSRGQGGYTIYF.

This chain links TRBV6-5 with TRBJ2-1, with 10 bases matching TRBD2. The CDR3 loop spans 14 amino acids. V gave up 7 bases and J gave up 7 bases; unmatched junction bases: 7. Germline CDR1 reads MNHEY; CDR2 reads SVGAGI. CDR3 bases: TGTGCCAGCACTAGCGGGAGACTTTTTAATGAGCAGTTCTTC. The encoded protein is CASTSGRLFNEQFF.

V gene TRBV28 combines with J gene TRBJ2-1; 11 nucleotides match TRBD2. Germline CDR1 and CDR2: MDHEN and SYDVKM. J was trimmed by 8 bases and V by 6 bases; bases with no gene match: 3. This CDR3 contains 13 residues. CDR3 sequence: CASRTSGIYEQFF. The CDR3 nucleotides are TGTGCCAGCAGGACTAGCGGGATCTATGAGCAGTTCTTC.

The V call is TRBV24-1, the J call TRBJ2-1, with TRBD2 identical over 9 bases. The CDR3 spans 16 residues. J lost 6 bases, V lost 2 bases, and 7 bases had no gene match. From germline, CDR1 is KGHDR and CDR2 SFDVKD. The CDR3 region has the DNA TGTGCCACCAGTGATTCTAGCGGGACCTTGGCCAATGAGCAGTTCTTC. Residues: CATSDSSGTLANEQFF.

The rearrangement joins TRBV29-1 to TRBJ2-3; 9 bases line up with TRBD1. The V segment lost 6 bases and the J segment 2 bases; nucleotides outside the gene matches: 9. CDR1 SQVTM and CDR2 ANQGSEA come from the germline V gene. CDR3 length equals 15 residues. CDR3 nucleotides: TGCAGCGTAAGCCTAAACAGGGGGCCCACAGATACGCAGTATTTT. Its protein product is CSVSLNRGPTDTQYF.

The CDR3 here is CASTTVLGTGNQPQHF. CDR3 bases: TGTGCCAGTACGACTGTATTAGGGACAGGGAATCAGCCCCAGCATTTT. The chain uses TRBV19 and TRBJ1-5; 9 positions agree with TRBD1. CDR1 is LNHDA, CDR2 SQIVND, per germline (reference sequence). Trimming removed 7 bases from V and 4 bases from J; junction bases left unmatched: 11. The CDR3 totals 16 residues.

The chain combines TRBV7-2 with TRBJ2-1; D uncertain. This CDR3 contains 13 residues. Germline V gives CDR1 SGHTA, CDR2 FQGNSA. V was shortened by 1 base and J by 5 bases, with 6 bases between the two germline ends. CDR3 sequence reads: CASSLGPHNEQFF. CDR3 bases: TGTGCCAGCAGCTTAGGGCCCCACAATGAGCAGTTCTTC.

The rearrangement joins TRBV28 to TRBJ1-5; a weak D match, TRBD1 (6 bases). Looked up from germline, CDR1 is MDHEN and CDR2 is SYDVKM. V was pared by 6 bases and J by 0 bases, with 21 bases between. CDR3 size: 18 residues. CDR3 sequence reads: CASRLRQEFLDSNQPQHF. The CDR3 DNA reads TGTGCCAGCAGGCTACGACAGGAGTTTCTAGATAGCAATCAGCCCCAGCATTTT.

The rearrangement joins TRBV19 to TRBJ1-1; D remains unclear. In germline, CDR1 is LNHDA, CDR2 SQIVND (reference sequence). The CDR3 is 14 residues long. V was trimmed by 1 base and J by 4 bases, leaving 10 bases between them. The CDR3 DNA is TGTGCCAGTAGTATAGTGGGTTACAGCACTGAAGCTTTCTTT. Its translation: CASSIVGYSTEAFF. Supplemented by reference TRBV19 and TRBJ1-1, the full variable domain reads DGGITQSPKYLFRKEGQNVTLSCEQNLNHDAMYWYRQDPGQGLRLIYYSQIVNDFQKGDIAEGYSVSREKKESFPLTVTSAQKNPTAFYLCASSIVGYSTEAFFGQGTRLTVV.

The rearrangement uses TRBV28 and TRBJ1-2, with a tentative D call TRBD1 (6 bases). V lost 5 bases and J 2 bases, leaving 9 bases between the germline ends. The CDR3 is made up of 13 amino acids. Germline V gene sequence: CDR1 MDHEN, CDR2 SYDVKM. The DNA for the CDR3 is TGTGCCAGCAGTCCTACAGGGAACTATGGCTACACCTTC. Amino acids: CASSPTGNYGYTF.

The CDR3: CASSILTGGGSNQPQHF. CDR3 sequence (DNA): TGTGCCAGTAGTATTCTGACAGGGGGAGGCAGCAATCAGCCCCAGCATTTT. The chain couples TRBV19 to TRBJ1-5; 9 positions agree with TRBD1. After removal of 3 bases from V and 1 base from J, the junction contained 7 bases not matched to a gene. From germline, CDR1 is LNHDA and CDR2 SQIVND (reference sequence). The CDR3 length is 17 residues. Full variable domain (outside the CDR3, taken from reference TRBV19 and TRBJ1-5): DGGITQSPKYLFRKEGQNVTLSCEQNLNHDAMYWYRQDPGQGLRLIYYSQIVNDFQKGDIAEGYSVSREKKESFPLTVTSAQKNPTAFYLCASSILTGGGSNQPQHFGDGTRLSIL.

The chain combines TRBV2 with TRBJ2-7; 7 bases map to TRBD2. CDR1 and CDR2 from the germline V gene are SNHLY and FYNNEI. V shed 6 bases and J 5 bases; nucleotides not matched to a gene: 4. The CDR3 has 12 residues. The CDR3 DNA follows: TGTGCCAGCAGGGGGAGGGTCCACGAGCAGTACTTC. It codes for CASRGRVHEQYF.

The chain uses TRBV11-1 and TRBJ2-2; 8 bases align to TRBD1. V was pared by 4 bases and J by 3 bases, with 1 base of the junction left unmatched. From germline, CDR1 is SGHAT and CDR2 FQDESV (reference sequence). The length of the CDR3 is 14 residues. Here the CDR3 reads CASSWTGHTGELFF. CDR3 DNA sequence: TGTGCCAGCAGCTGGACAGGGCACACCGGGGAGCTGTTTTTT.

The V call is TRBV7-9, the J call TRBJ2-1; 9 positions agree with TRBD2. This CDR3 contains 13 residues. After removal of 8 bases from V and 7 bases from J, the junction contained 6 bases not matched to a gene. The germline V gene has CDR1 SEHNR and CDR2 FQNEAQ (reference sequence). CDR3 region: CASEGGRENEQFF. For the CDR3, the DNA is TGTGCCAGCGAGGGCGGGAGGGAGAATGAGCAGTTCTTC.

The chain couples TRBV14 to TRBJ2-1, with 8 bases aligning to TRBD2. J was trimmed by 4 bases and V by 4 bases; bases with no gene match: 6. Germline CDR1 SGHDN, CDR2 FVKESK. CDR3 length: 15 residues. The CDR3 sequence is CASSPAGDLYNEQFF. The CDR3 DNA is TGTGCCAGCAGCCCAGCGGGGGACCTTTACAATGAGCAGTTCTTC.

This clone was seen once. The rearrangement uses TRBV29-1 and TRBJ2-7; D perhaps matches TRBD2 (6 bases). Between the trimmed V and J ends, which lost 2 bases and 2 bases, there was a span of 10 bases. CDR3 size: 13 residues. Germline V gene sequence: CDR1 SQVTM, CDR2 ANQGSEA. The CDR3 protein is CSVELEGTYEQYF. CDR3 in DNA: TGCAGCGTTGAATTGGAGGGAACCTACGAGCAGTACTTC.

The chain has TRBV6-5 and TRBJ1-3, with D unresolved. Germline lookup yields CDR1 MNHEY and CDR2 SVGAGI. The CDR3 loop spans 15 amino acids. The V gene lost 7 bases and the J gene lost 4 bases, with 17 bases spanning the gap. Here the CDR3 DNA reads TGTGCCAGCATCTCCAGAGACACTCTAGGAAACACCATATATTTT. The encoded protein is CASISRDTLGNTIYF.

This chain links TRBV28 with TRBJ1-5, with D unclear. Germline V gene lookup returns CDR1 MDHEN and CDR2 SYDVKM. CDR3 length equals 16 residues. Trimming took 5 bases from V and 0 from J, leaving 14 bases between them. CDR3 DNA: TGTGCCAGCAGTCCCGGGTGGCGGAATAGCAATCAGCCCCAGCATTTT. Translation gives CASSPGWRNSNQPQHF. Variable domain in full (rest from reference TRBV28 and TRBJ1-5): DVKVTQSSRYLVKRTGEKVFLECVQDMDHENMFWYRQDPGLGLRLIYFSYDVKMKEKGDIPEGYSVSREKKERFSLILESASTNQTSMYLCASSPGWRNSNQPQHFGDGTRLSIL.